A single sample gave rise to the 21 T cell receptor beta chains below, sequenced in a study of blood T cell repertoires in COVID-19. The protocol was immunoSEQ multiplex PCR, while the TCRdb copy is restricted to in-frame clones and leaves out a portion. The sample carries 300,000 to 350,000 clones, roughly 88% recorded once. Sample: PBMCs or T cells enriched from blood (not recorded which). The receptors come from a man aged 30 to 39 who had recovered from COVID-19.

This chain links TRBV29-1 with TRBJ1-2, with 9 bases fitting TRBD1. CDR1 is SQVTM and CDR2 is ANQGSEA in the germline V gene. The length of the CDR3 is 14 residues. V gave up 4 bases and J gave up 6 bases; unmatched junction bases: 9. CDR3 region: CSVAMGQGGDGYTF. The CDR3 DNA reads as TGCAGCGTTGCAATGGGACAGGGAGGGGATGGCTACACCTTC.

V and J are TRBV4-3 and TRBJ1-1; a possible D gene is TRBD1 (6 bases). V lost 3 bases and J lost 4, with 15 bases in between. The germline V gene has CDR1 LGHNA and CDR2 YSLEER. The CDR3 loop spans 15 amino acids. CDR3 sequence (DNA): TGCGCCAGCAGCCAGCAACAGGGAGGGAGCACTGAAGCTTTCTTT. The encoded protein is CASSQQQGGSTEAFF.

The gene calls are TRBV24-1 and TRBJ1-2; 7 bases map to TRBD1. In germline, CDR1 is KGHDR, CDR2 SFDVKD. J gave up 5 bases and V 0 bases, and 2 bases lay outside the gene matches. The CDR3 loop spans 14 amino acids. Written as DNA, the CDR3 is TGTGCCACCAGTGATTTGGACAGGGAGTATGGCTACACCTTC. As protein: CATSDLDREYGYTF.

A few counts support this clone. The chain couples TRBV25-1 to TRBJ2-1, with D maybe TRBD1 (6 bases). With 5 bases removed from V and 7 bases from J, the gap between germline ends came to 6 bases. Germline lookup yields CDR1 MGHDK and CDR2 SYGVNS. There are 11 residues in the CDR3. The CDR3 is CASSRGNEQFF. CDR3 nucleotides: TGTGCCAGCAGTAGGGGGAATGAGCAGTTCTTC. The whole variable domain, filled in from reference TRBV25-1 and TRBJ2-1, reads EADIYQTPRYLVIGTGKKITLECSQTMGHDKMYWYQQDPGMELHLIHYSYGVNSTEKGDLSSESTVSRIRTEHFPLTLESARPSHTSQYLCASSRGNEQFFGPGTRLTVL.

The chain has TRBV5-1 and TRBJ2-3, with D perhaps matching TRBD1 (6 bases). V was cut by 5 bases and J by 0 bases, with 13 bases left in between. This CDR3 has 15 amino acids. Germline V gives CDR1 SGHRS, CDR2 YFSETQ. This chain's CDR3 is CASRSGTSSTDTQYF. The CDR3 coding sequence is TGCGCCAGCAGATCCGGGACATCTAGCACAGATACGCAGTATTTT.

The chain carries TRBV6-5 and TRBJ1-2; a weak D match, TRBD1 (5 bases). CDR3 length: 14 residues. V was pared by 5 bases and J by 4 bases, with 14 bases between. CDR1 is MNHEY, CDR2 SVGAGI, per germline. As DNA, the CDR3 is TGTGCCAGCAGTCCCCTCCGGGGGACCTATGGCTACACCTTC. Encoded protein: CASSPLRGTYGYTF.

The rearrangement links TRBV7-9 to TRBJ1-1, with 9 bases that match TRBD1. The germline V gene has CDR1 SEHNR and CDR2 FQNEAQ (reference sequence). Trimming took 3 bases from V and 10 from J; bases not matched to a gene: 3. The CDR3 spans 12 residues. The CDR3 loop reads CASSLGQGTAFF. The DNA for the CDR3 is TGTGCCAGCAGCTTGGGACAGGGCACAGCTTTCTTT.

The chain couples TRBV5-1 to TRBJ2-3; 8 bases line up with TRBD1. J was trimmed by 5 bases and V by 4 bases; bases with no gene match: 6. The CDR3 is 14 amino acids. The germline V gene encodes CDR1 SGHRS and CDR2 YFSETQ. The CDR3 sequence: CASSKGQGLDTQYF. The CDR3 coding sequence is TGCGCCAGCAGCAAAGGACAGGGACTAGATACGCAGTATTTT.

The rearrangement joins TRBV2 to TRBJ1-5, with a tentative D call TRBD1 (6 bases). The CDR3 runs 12 residues. Germline CDR1 SNHLY, CDR2 FYNNEI. V lost 1 base and J 15 bases, leaving 13 bases between the germline ends. The CDR3 sequence is CASSEVQGRRHF. CDR3 DNA sequence: TGTGCCAGCAGTGAAGTACAGGGACGGCGGCATTTT.

The J gene is TRBJ1-2, the V gene TRBV27, with 9 bases fitting TRBD1. Germline CDR1 reads MNHEY; CDR2 reads SMNVEV (reference sequence). Unmatched junction bases numbered 8, after V lost 5 bases and J lost 4 bases. This CDR3 contains 15 residues. CDR3 amino acids: CASSLKDRGTYGYTF. The CDR3, as DNA: TGTGCCAGCAGTCTCAAGGACAGGGGAACCTATGGCTACACCTTC.

The CDR3 is CASSASAGGLKTQYF. CDR3 nucleotides: TGTGCCAGCAGTGCTTCTGCGGGGGGATTGAAGACCCAGTACTTC. The chain joins TRBV2 to TRBJ2-5; 8 bases fit TRBD2. Germline V gene lookup returns CDR1 SNHLY and CDR2 FYNNEI. The CDR3 covers 15 residues. Losses at the gene ends were 4 bases for V and 6 bases for J; bases not matched to a gene: 10. The full variable domain, its missing parts supplied by reference TRBV2 and TRBJ2-5, is EPEVTQTPSHQVTQMGQEVILRCVPISNHLYFYWYRQILGQKVEFLVSFYNNEISEKSEIFDDQFSVERPDGSNFTLKIRSTKLEDSAMYFCASSASAGGLKTQYFGPGTRLLVL.

The gene calls are TRBV7-9 and TRBJ1-2; weak D call: TRBD1 (5 bases). Trimming pared 6 bases from V and 6 bases from J, leaving 14 bases between. Germline CDR1 reads SEHNR; CDR2 reads FQNEAQ (reference sequence). The CDR3 contains 13 residues. The CDR3: CASSRAAGNGYTF. DNA for the CDR3: TGTGCCAGCAGTCGCGCGGCAGGGAATGGCTACACCTTC.

This chain joins TRBV11-2 and TRBJ1-2; tentative D call: TRBD1 (5 bases). CDR1 SGHAT and CDR2 FQNNGV come from the germline V gene. This CDR3 has 15 amino acids. With 2 bases removed from V and 8 bases from J, the gap between germline ends came to 18 bases. CDR3 protein: CASSLQRGKSQGYTF. The CDR3 nucleotides are TGTGCCAGCAGCTTACAACGGGGGAAGTCGCAGGGCTACACCTTC. The variable domain in full, with the rest retrieved from reference TRBV11-2 and TRBJ1-2, is EAGVAQSPRYKIIEKRQSVAFWCNPISGHATLYWYQQILGQGPKLLIQFQNNGVVDDSQLPKDRFSAERLKGVDSTLKIQPAKLEDSAVYLCASSLQRGKSQGYTFGSGTRLTVV.

The chain recombines TRBV4-3 with TRBJ1-1, with 8 positions matching TRBD1. The CDR3 has 14 amino acids. Per the germline V gene, CDR1 is LGHNA and CDR2 is YSLEER. Trimming at V came to 3 bases and at J to 5 bases, leaving 5 bases not matched to a gene. The CDR3 DNA follows: TGCGCCAGCAGCCACCAGCAGGGGGCGACTGAAGCTTTCTTT. It codes for CASSHQQGATEAFF.

The chain recombines TRBV11-2 with TRBJ2-1, with 8 bases that match TRBD2. The CDR3 covers 16 residues. Germline V gene sequence: CDR1 SGHAT, CDR2 FQNNGV. With 5 bases clipped from V and 6 bases from J, the junction kept 12 bases outside the gene matches. CDR3 residues: CASSVMGRGDLNEQFF. CDR3 sequence (DNA): TGTGCCAGCAGCGTCATGGGGCGGGGGGACCTCAATGAGCAGTTCTTC.

This clone was seen a single time. The chain's CDR3 is CASSLVSGGGQFYGYTF. Here the CDR3 DNA reads TGTGCCAGCAGCTTAGTATCCGGCGGGGGTCAGTTTTATGGCTACACCTTC. The chain carries TRBV7-2 and TRBJ1-2; perhaps TRBD1 as D (5 bases). CDR3 length: 17 amino acids. Trimming shortened V by 1 base and J by 5 bases, and 20 bases separated the two germline ends. Germline V gene sequence: CDR1 SGHTA, CDR2 FQGNSA.

This clone was seen only once. The CDR3 sequence is CASSLGQKETQYF. The CDR3 nucleotides are TGTGCCAGCAGCTTAGGACAGAAAGAGACCCAGTACTTC. The chain joins TRBV7-8 to TRBJ2-5, with a tentative D call TRBD1 (5 bases). Per germline, CDR1 SGHVS and CDR2 FQNEAQ. V was pared by 1 base and J by 3 bases, with 6 bases between. This CDR3 is 13 amino acids long.

This clone has only a few counts. The chain recombines TRBV21-1 with TRBJ1-1; the D call in the table, TRBD1, was not verified against the DNA. TRBV21-1 is assigned pseudogene status. The CDR3 runs 15 residues. Here the CDR3 DNA reads TGTGCCAGCAGGGGTACAGGGACCATGAACACTGAAGCTTTCTTT. Residues: CASRGTGTMNTEAFF.

The V and J genes are TRBV5-8 and TRBJ2-7; maybe TRBD2 (5 bases). The V end was cut by 4 bases, the J end by 4 bases, with 9 bases between. There are 12 residues in the CDR3. Germline V gene data show CDR1 as SGHTS and CDR2 as YDEGEE. CDR3 DNA sequence: TGTGCCAGCAGCGTCGGACTTTACGAGCAGTACTTC. Protein sequence: CASSVGLYEQYF.

The V and J genes are TRBV7-2 and TRBJ1-1, with D unclear. V was cut by 7 bases and J by 0 bases, with 9 bases left in between. There are 13 residues in the CDR3. Germline lookup yields CDR1 SGHTA and CDR2 FQGNSA. CDR3 sequence reads: CASNRQMNTEAFF. DNA of the CDR3: TGTGCCAGCAATCGCCAGATGAACACTGAAGCTTTCTTT.

J is TRBJ1-5 and V is TRBV2; D is unresolved. With 6 bases removed from V and 4 bases from J, the gap between germline ends came to 13 bases. This CDR3 is 14 amino acids long. The germline CDR1 and CDR2 sequences are SNHLY and FYNNEI. In nucleotides, the CDR3 is TGTGCCAGCAGGCCTCCGGGATCAAATCAGCCCCAGCATTTT. Its protein is CASRPPGSNQPQHF. Full variable domain (remainder filled in from reference TRBV2 and TRBJ1-5): EPEVTQTPSHQVTQMGQEVILRCVPISNHLYFYWYRQILGQKVEFLVSFYNNEISEKSEIFDDQFSVERPDGSNFTLKIRSTKLEDSAMYFCASRPPGSNQPQHFGDGTRLSIL.